These T cell receptor beta chains were read from a single sample in a study of cytomegalovirus exposure and HLA in healthy donors. TCRdb's copy holds only in-frame clones and misses some; the assay was immunoSEQ multiplex PCR. This sample has roughly 60,000 clones, with about 90% found just once. The sample consisted of PBMCs. The receptors were sampled from a woman under 30 in good health and CMV-seronegative. Both conserved end residues are part of each CDR3. The D gene is left open where the match is weak. Clone size is given for some rows only: seen once, a few or many times, or a class if the clone is expanded.

d_gene	abundance	v_gene	j_gene	CDR3aa	CDR3nt
-	-	TRBV7-2	TRBJ1-2	CASSPRSDRGYTF	TGTGCCAGCAGCCCTCGGAGTGACCGGGGCTACACCTTC
TRBD1	-	TRBV5-1	TRBJ2-7	CASSLEGAGGSIF	TGCGCCAGCAGCTTGGAAGGGGCAGGGGGCAGCATCTTC
-	-	TRBV5-1	TRBJ1-2	CASSLAPDYGYTF	TGCGCCAGCAGCTTGGCACCAGATTATGGCTACACCTTC
-	-	TRBV7-2	TRBJ2-6	CASLQGAGANVLTF	TGTGCCAGCCTACAGGGCGCTGGGGCCAACGTCCTGACTTTC
TRBD1	few	TRBV27	TRBJ1-2	CASSLRAGGSGYTF	TGTGCCAGCAGTTTAAGGGCAGGGGGCTCTGGCTACACCTTC
TRBD2	-	TRBV4-1	TRBJ2-7	CASSHGLAGDLLYEQYF	TGCGCCAGCAGCCACGGACTAGCGGGTGACCTCCTATACGAGCAGTACTTC
-	-	TRBV6-1	TRBJ1-1	CASTQQVMNTEAFF	TGTGCCAGCACCCAGCAGGTTATGAACACTGAAGCTTTCTTT
TRBD1	-	TRBV7-8	TRBJ2-7	CASSFSRGQTGSYEQYF	TGTGCCAGCAGCTTTAGTAGAGGGCAGACAGGGTCCTACGAGCAGTACTTC
-	-	TRBV11-3	TRBJ2-1	CASSFGDRAYNEQFF	TGTGCCAGCAGCTTTGGCGACAGAGCCTACAATGAGCAGTTCTTC
-	-	TRBV14	TRBJ2-2	CASSLFNRVSTGELFF	TGTGCCAGCAGCTTATTCAACAGGGTCAGCACCGGGGAGCTGTTTTTT
TRBD2	once	TRBV6-6	TRBJ2-5	CASSHGTSLQETQYF	TGTGCCAGCAGCCACGGGACTAGCTTACAAGAGACCCAGTACTTC
-	few	TRBV7-9	TRBJ2-2	CASSPPPETVTGELFF	TGTGCCAGCAGCCCTCCACCGGAGACCGTCACCGGGGAGCTGTTTTTT
-	-	TRBV30	TRBJ2-7	CAWSVPGSFDEQYF	TGTGCCTGGAGTGTCCCCGGGAGTTTCGACGAGCAGTACTTC
-	-	TRBV4-3	TRBJ2-7	CASSRGTTGGYEQYF	TGCGCCAGCAGCCGCGGGACCACCGGGGGCTACGAGCAGTACTTC
-	-	TRBV5-1	TRBJ1-4	CASSSGTSEKLFF	TGCGCCAGCAGCTCGGGGACATCTGAAAAACTGTTTTTT
-	-	TRBV28	TRBJ1-2	CASSLSFLSYGYTF	TGTGCCAGCAGTTTAAGCTTTTTATCATATGGCTACACCTTC
TRBD1	-	TRBV4-1	TRBJ1-4	CASSSPTRDRGNEKLFF	TGCGCCAGCAGCTCTCCAACCCGGGACAGGGGCAATGAAAAACTGTTTTTT
-	-	TRBV4-1	TRBJ2-2	CASSLGGGGNTGELFF	TGCGCCAGCAGCCTAGGGGGTGGGGGGAACACCGGGGAGCTGTTTTTT
TRBD1	-	TRBV15	TRBJ2-2	CATSRETGGDTGELFF	TGTGCCACCAGCAGGGAAACAGGGGGCGACACCGGGGAGCTGTTTTTT
-	-	TRBV28	TRBJ1-3	CASTPTWLNSGNTIYF	TGTGCCAGCACTCCCACATGGCTCAACTCTGGAAACACCATATATTTT
TRBD2	-	TRBV28	TRBJ2-1	CASGGVYNEQFF	TGTGCCAGCGGGGGGGTCTACAATGAGCAGTTCTTC
TRBD2	-	TRBV5-4	TRBJ2-3	CASSPMTSGDSTDTQYF	TGTGCCAGCAGCCCCATGACTAGCGGGGATAGCACAGATACGCAGTATTTT
TRBD2	-	TRBV7-9	TRBJ2-5	CASSLIRGGRETQYF	TGTGCCAGCAGCTTAATCCGCGGGGGGCGGGAGACCCAGTACTTC